This entry describes one TCR beta chain. As yet, its antigen is unknown. The data originate from a study of T cell responses to AZD1222 COVID-19 vaccine. Only in-frame clones appear in the TCRdb table, and some are missing; sequencing was by immunoSEQ multiplex PCR. This table has approximately 220,000 clones, just over 90% appearing once. Germline V gene lookup returns CDR1 KGHSH and CDR2 LQKENI. V lost 6 bases to trimming and J lost 0 bases, with 9 bases between them. The CDR3 extends over 14 amino acids. Overall study results and limits: Mostly white British, mostly female donors; authors suggested clonal diversity may be underestimated. Unmutated regions of variants are reportedly targeted by nearly half of spike-specific TCRs. Repertoire samples came only from after the peak T cell response.

The gene calls are TRBV18 and TRBJ1-3; D remains ambiguous. The receptor's source is an adult in good health. Specimen: peripheral blood, collected on day 0 of MenACWY control vaccination. The CDR3 sequence is CASSASNSGNTIYF. The CDR3 bases are TGTGCCAGCTCCGCGAGTAACTCTGGAAACACCATATATTTT.